This T cell receptor (beta chain) originates from a study of prognosis after radiotherapy for stage I lung cancer. The V and J ends lost 3 bases and 3 bases respectively, with 12 bases between them. The CDR3 sequence is 14 residues long. Germline V gene data show CDR1 as MNHEY and CDR2 as SVGAGI. Two-round multiplex PCR on genomic DNA was the method by which TCR beta CDR3 was amplified. Round one of PCR was performed, and it used primers specific to each TRBV and TRBJ gene. A single record per CDR3 protein comes from TCRdb applying MiXCR to the multiplex PCR reads. The table records 15,000 to 20,000 distinct CDR3 sequences, 45% to 55% of them present only once. Study-wide findings and caveats: Patients who went on to get distant metastases had lower Shannon entropy after stereotactic body radiation therapy.

With regard to this clonotype: As yet, its antigen is unknown. Since a far larger clone is one base different, this is likely a read error.

The material was PBMCs, obtained before or after stereotactic body radiation therapy (not recorded which). The receptor was derived from a donor at least 50 years old with non-small cell lung cancer. The gene calls are TRBV6-5 and TRBJ2-7; TRBD2 is a possible D gene (5 bases). DNA for the CDR3: TGTGCCAGCAGTTATTATGCTAGCATCTACGAGCAGTACTTC. This sequence encodes CASSYYASIYEQYF.